Given below is one T cell receptor (beta chain) in context. This clone has just one count. What this receptor recognizes is not known. There are no base qualities to consult, and no much larger clone falls within one base. The immunoSEQ Assay, a bias-controlled multiplex PCR, was used to amplify TCRbeta CDR3 regions from genomic DNA. Regarding the original processing steps: Within the assay, amplification of reference gene primers was used to estimate how many nucleated cells each sample contained. Sequence reads were collapsed and filtered to measure the absolute abundance of every unique TCRbeta CDR3 rearrangement. Productive Simpson clonality was computed per sample as the square root of Simpson's diversity index over productive rearrangements. TCRdb's version of the immuneACCESS table is confined to in-frame rearrangements and falls short of the full clone set. An unresolved V gene accounts for under half of the shortfall where checked; the remainder is of unknown origin. V and J calls plus clone size are reproduced from that table; the DNA served to infer D and trimming. This sample is represented by roughly 380,000 clones; more than 75% of them were singletons. About 3% of the sample belongs to the ten largest clones.

The record originates from a study of blood T cell repertoires in COVID-19 (TCRdb year 2020). Turning to the overall study: Collaborator samples came from the United States, Italy and Spain and covered acute and convalescent phases of COVID-19. Nearly every sample came with metadata listing a de-identified subject ID, COVID-19 status, age in years and sex. Where available, HLA class I and class II types were obtained from metadata supplied by the sample provider rather than from assay-based typing. The repertoires were made available in a free public database intended to serve as a resource for research on the immune response to SARS-CoV-2. The material from the prospective study consisted of cDNA or gDNA derived from T cells, B-cell-depleted T cells, or PBMCs. The samples were drawn from the first 160 participants of the ongoing ImmuneRACE study and from under 1,500 subjects provided by 6 global collaborators. Subjects who had been exposed to COVID-19, were actively infected with it, or had recovered from it provided the deeply sampled blood TCRbeta repertoires that made up the dataset. Study-level results and caveats: Clinical and demographic metadata were provided uncurated, with the amount varying by source and participant.

Participants in the prospective study were aged about 18 to 89 years, lived in under 30 United States geographic areas, and enrolled through a virtual design. Cohort assignment in the prospective study relied on participant-reported clinical history from a screening survey and a study questionnaire. ImmuneRACE Cohort 3 recovered participants were defined by two consecutive negative NP/OP PCR tests, healthcare professional clearance, or symptom resolution. In the prospective study, whole blood, serum and a nasopharyngeal or oropharyngeal swab were collected from each participant by mobile phlebotomists. Prospective study participants could optionally give additional blood draws and questionnaires over a roughly 2-month period. Blood samples from the prospective study were shipped frozen or at room temperature prior to DNA extraction. The germline V gene sets CDR1 to KGHDR and CDR2 to SFDVKD. From its cysteine to its phenylalanine, the CDR3 spans 14 amino acids. Of the read, only the CDR3 DNA is kept; its 42 bases are in frame from base 1. From V the trimming removes 8 bases and from J it removes 6 bases, while the gene matches leave 8 bases of the junction unaccounted for.

This sequence was found in a woman between 25 and 40 years old who had recovered from COVID-19. The sequencing input was PBMCs or T cells enriched from blood (not recorded which). Recombination joined TRBV24-1 with TRBJ2-1, with 8 bases matching TRBD2. The CDR3 reads CATKGLAGRNEQFF. At the DNA level, the sequence is TGTGCCACCAAAGGGCTAGCGGGCCGCAATGAGCAGTTCTTC.